This T cell receptor beta chain was documented in a study of cytomegalovirus exposure and HLA in healthy donors. Study summary: Early released data had approximately 86 million unique TCRs, all coming from HLA-typed donors.

V was cut by 7 bases and J by 1 base, with 8 bases left in between. The CDR3 runs to 14 residues. Germline CDR1 SNHLY, CDR2 FYNNEI. Primers for the PCR totalled 60 Vbeta and 13 Jbeta. The data were produced by immunoSEQ multiplex PCR, yet TCRdb's version contains in-frame clones alone and is incomplete. The table has tens of thousands of clones, 82% seen once; the top ten hold approximately 3.8%. This TCR was recovered from a man between 45 and 60 years old in good health and CMV-seronegative. The chain carries TRBV2 and TRBJ2-6; D unclear. The specimen sequenced was PBMCs. The CDR3 DNA sequence: TGTGCCAGCACCCGGGTATCTGGGGCCAACGTCCTGACTTTC. Amino acids: CASTRVSGANVLTF.